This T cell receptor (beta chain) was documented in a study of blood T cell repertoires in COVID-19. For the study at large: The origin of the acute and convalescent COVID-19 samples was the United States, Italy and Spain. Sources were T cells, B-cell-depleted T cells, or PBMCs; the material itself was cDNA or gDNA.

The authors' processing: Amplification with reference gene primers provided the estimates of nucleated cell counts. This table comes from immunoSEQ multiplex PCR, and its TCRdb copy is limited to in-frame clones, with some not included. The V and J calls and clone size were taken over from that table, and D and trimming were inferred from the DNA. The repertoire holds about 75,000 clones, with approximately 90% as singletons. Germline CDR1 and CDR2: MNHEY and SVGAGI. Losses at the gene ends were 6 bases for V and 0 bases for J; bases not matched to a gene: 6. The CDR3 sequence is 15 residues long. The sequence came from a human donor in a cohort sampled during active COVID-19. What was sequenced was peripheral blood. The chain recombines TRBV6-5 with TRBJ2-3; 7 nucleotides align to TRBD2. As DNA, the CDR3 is TGTGCCAGCAGACCGCCAGCGGGGAGCACAGATACGCAGTATTTT. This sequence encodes CASRPPAGSTDTQYF.